The following is a T cell receptor beta chain sequence with its context. The antigen is unknown. The data were obtained in a study of siplizumab effects on memory and regulatory T cells. The study, taken as a whole, reports: Naive T cells were seen as more diverse than memory cells and as major alloresponse contributors. Mapping to unstimulated subsets was achieved for only a minor fraction of alloreactive clones. Naive-or-memory phenotypes were unassignable for roughly 75-97% of proliferating CD4+ or CD8+ clones.

V lost 5 bases and J lost 0, with 14 bases in between. This CDR3 is built from 16 residues. Germline loops: CDR1 LNHDA, CDR2 SQIVND (reference sequence). Assay: immunoSEQ multiplex PCR; the TCRdb copy retains only in-frame clones and omits some. The sample includes 85,000 to 120,000 clones, about 94% of them seen just once. The V and J genes are TRBV19 and TRBJ1-5, with D unresolved. The specimen was CD4+ T cells sorted from blood. This sequence was found in a human donor in good health. The CDR3 sequence: CASSWRPTYSNQPQHF. In nucleotides, the CDR3 is TGTGCCAGTAGTTGGCGTCCTACCTATAGCAATCAGCCCCAGCATTTT.